The clone carrying this TCR beta chain was observed a few times. The antigen is undetermined. The data were obtained in a study of T-cell memory formation after mild COVID-19. Findings of the study overall: Whereas later expanders leaned CD4+, clones contracting day 15 to 85 showed a balanced CD4/CD8 makeup.

V was clipped by 0 bases and J by 4 bases, with 8 bases between them. Germline V lookup: CDR1 SEHNR, CDR2 FQNEAQ (reference sequence). This CDR3 contains 14 residues. Libraries for TCRalpha and TCRbeta carried sample barcodes and unique molecular identifiers via 5'RACE. One entry per CDR3 protein, called by TCRdb with MiXCR from the 5' RACE reads. The sample carries hundreds of thousands of distinct CDR3 sequences, approximately 20% recorded once. The sample comprised PBMCs or a T cell subset sorted from them (not recorded which). V and J are TRBV7-9 and TRBJ2-3; D unclear. This receptor was obtained from an adult woman who had mild COVID-19 (a few samples of this study predate the infection). Cell type and time point are not known. CDR3 sequence reads: CASSLAKTADTQYF. The CDR3 nucleotides read TGTGCCAGCAGCTTAGCCAAAACTGCAGATACGCAGTATTTT.